The source of this T cell receptor (beta chain) is a study of T-cell reconstitution after alpha-beta-depleted transplantation in children (dated by TCRdb to 2016 to 2017). About the study as a whole: The study quantitatively tracked T-cell immune reconstitution after TCRalphabeta/CD19-depleted allogeneic hematopoietic cell transplantation in children using TCR repertoire profiling. The paper as a whole reports these results and caveats: The high TCRbeta diversity at day 60 in some patients was ascribed to recipient T cells and intrathymic progenitors that had survived conditioning. About two months after transplant, the apparently early recovery of alphabetaT-cell counts reportedly depended on just several hundred clones that had expanded rapidly and came from non-depleted graft cells. Hyperexpanded clone frequencies declined over subsequent months; after one year, T-cell counts and TCRbeta diversity were mostly attributed to newly produced T cells.

Libraries were prepared through PCR. The sequencer was an Illumina HiSeq 2500. To normalize quantification of the TCRbeta repertoire, the TCR libraries were built with molecular barcoding that relied on unique molecular identifiers. The public sequencing data were trimmed at Q25 with fastp and processed into clonotypes with MiXCR by TCRdb, which kept only in-frame beta chains. Rows matching on CDR3 protein sequence are summarized as one entry with the most common DNA and genes. The table for this sample lists hundreds of thousands of distinct CDR3 sequences; around 14% of them were counted only once. The ten largest clones take up around 0.76% of the sample. What the treatment or condition label conveys for this sample: allogeneic hematopoietic cell transplantation with graft depleted of TCRalphabeta T cells and CD19 B cells. The children who served as transplant recipients had been given grafts of TCRalphabeta/CD19-depleted allogeneic hematopoietic cells.

Notes on this clonotype: Its recognized antigen is unknown. No base qualities exist here, and no much larger clone lies one base off it.

This TCR came from a girl aged 2 to 10 with congenital amegakaryocytic thrombocytopenia, due to receive a stem cell transplant. The source material was PBMCs, sampled before TCRalphabeta/CD19-depleted stem cell transplant.

The CDR3 sequence is CASSLYGIAAEQFF. In nucleotide form, the sequence is TGTGCCAGCAGTTTATACGGGATTGCGGCTGAGCAGTTCTTC. The sequence is built from TRBV28 and TRBJ2-1; TRBD2 is a weak D gene call, 5 bases matching. The trim is 1 base for V and 9 bases for J, with a gap of 13 bases between the germline ends. The CDR3 goes from the cysteine to the phenylalanine over 14 residues. The sequence is cut down to CDR3 DNA, 42 bases in frame from base 1. CDR1 and CDR2 (MDHEN, SYDVKM) derive from the germline V gene.